Each of the 13 T cell receptor beta chains below was sequenced from the same sample in a study of blood T cell repertoires in COVID-19 (dated by TCRdb to 2019 to 2021). Library preparation used the immunoSEQ multiplex PCR assay. TCRdb re-hosts the immuneACCESS table, in-frame sequences only. Its copies lack some clones; in the studies checked, an unresolved V gene accounts for under half of them, and the cause for the rest is not known. Counted in this sample were fewer than 500,000 clones; around 89% of them appeared once. Clones ranked in the top ten supply 4% to 4.5% of the sample. Sequenced sample: peripheral blood. These receptors were collected from a woman in her 30s with acute or convalescent COVID-19.

This clone was observed once. This chain connects TRBV5-1 to TRBJ2-3; D perhaps matches TRBD2 (6 bases). V was pared by 3 bases and J by 3 bases, with 14 bases between. The germline V gene has CDR1 SGHRS and CDR2 YFSETQ. The CDR3 length is 15 residues. The CDR3: CASSSLVGGTDTQYF. The CDR3 DNA reads TGCGCCAGCAGCTCCCTAGTGGGGGGTACAGATACGCAGTATTTT.

This chain joins TRBV30 and TRBJ1-5; weak D call: TRBD1 (6 bases). This CDR3 has 14 amino acids. Trimming took 2 bases from V and 6 from J, leaving 14 bases between them. From germline, CDR1 is GTSNPN and CDR2 SVGIG (reference sequence). The CDR3 region is CAWSQGFSGQPQHF. CDR3 DNA sequence: TGTGCCTGGAGTCAGGGGTTCTCGGGTCAGCCCCAGCATTTT.

This chain connects TRBV6-5 to TRBJ2-7; D uncertain. Germline values: CDR1 MNHEY, CDR2 SVGAGI. The ends were cut back, 7 bases at V and 3 bases at J, with 7 bases in the middle. The CDR3 sequence is 11 residues long. The CDR3 loop reads CASTLNYEQYF. The CDR3 bases are TGTGCCAGCACCCTTAACTACGAGCAGTACTTC.

The CDR3 DNA sequence: TGTGCCAGCAGTTTCCAGGGGGCCACAGATACGCAGTATTTT. The encoded protein is CASSFQGATDTQYF. The rearrangement uses TRBV28 and TRBJ2-3, with 8 nucleotides matching TRBD1. CDR3 length: 14 amino acids. Trimming removed 3 bases from V and 2 bases from J; junction bases left unmatched: 1. The V gene's germline CDR1 is MDHEN and CDR2 SYDVKM.

V usage is TRBV19 and J usage is TRBJ2-1, with D possibly being TRBD2 (6 bases). The CDR3 spans 15 residues. Trimming pared 3 bases from V and 1 base from J, leaving 10 bases between. The germline V gene encodes CDR1 LNHDA and CDR2 SQIVND (reference sequence). DNA of the CDR3: TGTGCCAGTAGTATCGGTGGGGGGTCCTACAATGAGCAGTTCTTC. This sequence encodes CASSIGGGSYNEQFF.

The chain has TRBV5-6 and TRBJ2-7, with D possibly matching TRBD2 (5 bases). CDR1 is SGHDT and CDR2 is YYEEEE in the germline V gene. V lost 4 bases and J lost 7, with 18 bases in between. The CDR3 length is 14 residues. The CDR3 DNA is TGTGCCAGCAGCACCCGCCGGGCCCCGGGGGAGCAGTACTTC. Translation gives CASSTRRAPGEQYF.

This chain connects TRBV6-1 to TRBJ2-1, with TRBD1 as a possible D gene (6 bases). The V gene lost 1 base and the J gene lost 9 bases, with 16 bases spanning the gap. The germline gives CDR1 MNHNS, CDR2 SASEGT. The CDR3 totals 15 residues. This chain's CDR3 is CASSEGTVSGGEQFF. The CDR3 nucleotides read TGTGCCAGCAGTGAAGGGACAGTATCTGGGGGTGAGCAGTTCTTC.

The chain combines TRBV9 with TRBJ2-1; 7 nucleotides agree with TRBD2. The CDR3 is 15 amino acids. In germline, CDR1 is SGDLS, CDR2 YYNGEE. V was pared by 0 bases and J by 7 bases, with 7 bases of the junction left unmatched. This chain's CDR3 is CASSVVSGARNEQFF. The CDR3 DNA is TGTGCCAGCAGCGTAGTGAGCGGGGCTCGAAATGAGCAGTTCTTC.

The rearrangement joins TRBV6-5 to TRBJ2-5, with 8 bases matching TRBD1. V lost 6 bases and J lost 2; bases outside the gene matches: 8. CDR1 and CDR2 (germline): MNHEY, SVGAGI. The CDR3 is made up of 15 amino acids. The CDR3 region has the DNA TGTGCCAGCAGCCCCCGGGACAGGAGACAAGAGACCCAGTACTTC. The encoded protein is CASSPRDRRQETQYF.

The count of this clone is one. The V gene is TRBV28, the J gene TRBJ2-3; 12 nucleotides line up with TRBD2. The CDR3 sequence is 15 residues long. Unmatched junction bases numbered 4, after V lost 5 bases and J lost 4 bases. Germline CDR1 reads MDHEN; CDR2 reads SYDVKM. CDR3 in amino acids: CASSTPSGGADTQYF. CDR3 DNA sequence: TGTGCCAGCAGTACTCCTAGCGGGGGGGCAGATACGCAGTATTTT.

This chain uses TRBV5-1 with TRBJ2-2; D perhaps matches TRBD1 (5 bases). V lost 1 base to trimming and J lost 3 bases, with 13 bases between them. CDR1 is SGHRS, CDR2 YFSETQ, per germline. The CDR3 loop spans 16 amino acids. The CDR3 sequence is CASSLKLQEYTGELFF. The CDR3 DNA is TGCGCCAGCAGCTTGAAGTTACAGGAGTACACCGGGGAGCTGTTTTTT.

The gene calls are TRBV2 and TRBJ2-3; 7 bases are a match to TRBD1. The CDR3 covers 16 residues. Per germline, CDR1 SNHLY and CDR2 FYNNEI. Trimming took 10 bases from V and 2 from J; bases not matched to a gene: 15. The CDR3 here is CAIQDRIEQYTDTQYF. The CDR3 region has the DNA TGTGCCATCCAGGACAGGATCGAACAGTACACAGATACGCAGTATTTT.

Points on this clone: A read error may account for a junction end that differs from germline. This chain links TRBV6-1 with TRBJ1-1; 8 bases line up with TRBD1. Germline-derived CDR1 and CDR2 are MNHNS and SASEGT. The CDR3 length is 18 residues. CDR3 bases: TGTGCCAGCAGCGAAGGGGTTGACAGGGGACCCATGAACACTGAAGCTTTCTTT. Its protein product is CASSEGVDRGPMNTEAFF.